This T cell receptor beta chain was sequenced for a study of shared clonotypes between healthy human individuals. Naive CD8 cells comprised CD45RO-negative, CCR7-positively selected cells, excluding terminally differentiated effector memory CD45RA+ cells. Healthy HIV-negative adults with no recent acute infections or vaccinations were recruited as donors. TCRdb keeps only in-frame clones here, not all; method: immunoSEQ multiplex PCR. The table shows 630,000 or so clones, with 95% to 98% occurring only once. V shed 6 bases and J 2 bases; nucleotides not matched to a gene: 3. The germline CDR1 and CDR2 sequences are MNHEY and SMNVEV (reference sequence). The CDR3 spans 14 residues. Study-wide points: Larger estimated richness was generally recorded for naive subsets relative to memory subsets. Relative to clonotypes present in all four donors, those not shared had lower generation probabilities.

Of note for this clone: What it binds is not known. The sample carries other DNA sequences with the same CDR3.

Sequenced sample: naive CD8+ T cells sorted from blood. This sequence joins TRBV27 and TRBJ1-5; 8 bases match TRBD1. This receptor was obtained from a man aged 30 to 45 in good health. CDR3 sequence reads: CASRTGVGNQPQHF. For the CDR3, the DNA is TGTGCCAGCAGGACAGGGGTGGGCAATCAGCCCCAGCATTTT.